The following is a T cell receptor beta chain sequence with its context. In the original workflow: Cell counts per sample came from amplifying reference gene primers. Profiling relied on immunoSEQ multiplex PCR, and the TCRdb table lists in-frame clones only, not all of them. Clone size and V and J calls were adopted from that table, with D and trimming inferred from the DNA. This table has 390,000 or so clones, approximately 89% appearing once. The data derive from a study of blood T cell repertoires in COVID-19. Study-level information: Sources were T cells, B-cell-depleted T cells, or PBMCs; the material itself was cDNA or gDNA.

Germline lookup yields CDR1 LNHDA and CDR2 SQIVND (reference sequence). J gave up 2 bases and V 4 bases, and 2 bases lay outside the gene matches. This CDR3 is built from 13 residues. Seattle patient enrollment occurred during active infection, with longitudinal follow-up thereafter. The V gene is TRBV19, the J gene TRBJ2-7; TRBD1 matches 7 bases. Input material: peripheral blood. This sequence was found in a woman in her twenties or thirties with COVID-19, enrolled during active disease. The CDR3 DNA sequence: TGTGCCAGTAGTACCCAGGGGGCCTACGAGCAGTACTTC. Its protein product is CASSTQGAYEQYF.